This TCR beta chain was observed in a study of shared clonotypes between healthy human individuals. Every subset's genomic DNA went evenly onto several immunoSEQ plates. The data were produced by immunoSEQ multiplex PCR, yet TCRdb's version contains in-frame clones alone and is incomplete. The sample carries about 510,000 clones, 60% to 80% recorded once. Germline V CDR1 and CDR2: MNHNY, SVGAGI (reference sequence). The CDR3 is 16 amino acids. The ends were cut back, 0 bases at V and 2 bases at J, with 14 bases in the middle. This chain joins TRBV6-6 and TRBJ2-7; D might be TRBD1 or TRBD2, each matching 5 bases. Sequencing was carried out using PBMCs. The receptor was derived from a woman between 40 and 50 years old in good health. Some clones in this sample may be carry-over from other donors' samples. The CDR3 DNA follows: TGTGCCAGCAGTTACTCGTGGGGCGGGTCCACCTACGAGCAGTACTTC. Translating it yields CASSYSWGGSTYEQYF.